This T cell receptor beta chain was recorded in a study of control samples from healthy donors and cancer patients. Sequenced by immunoSEQ multiplex PCR; TCRdb stores in-frame clones only, minus some. The data hold 70,000 to 100,000 clones, with 85% to 90% observed a single time. Specimen: blood. The receptor's source is a woman aged 60 to 75 in good health.

CDR3 protein: CASSLQGGNQPQHF. CDR3 sequence (DNA): TGTGCCAGCAGCTTACAGGGGGGGAATCAGCCCCAGCATTTT. The genes are TRBV7-6 and TRBJ1-5; 7 bases match TRBD1. The CDR3 loop spans 14 amino acids. Trimming at V came to 2 bases and at J to 4 bases, leaving 2 bases not matched to a gene. CDR1 SGHVS and CDR2 FNYEAQ come from the germline V gene.